These T cell receptor beta chains were read from a single sample in a study of CD4+ T cells in melanoma. Data came from immunoSEQ multiplex PCR; TCRdb stores just in-frame clones and leaves some out. The table includes some 120,000 clones, roughly 90% detected once. Sequencing input: peripheral blood. The receptors come from a human donor with melanoma. Both conserved end residues are part of each CDR3. The D gene is left open where the match is weak. Some rows have no size entry. The others give once, few or many, or a class for an expanded clone.

cdr3_length j_call d_call v_call clone_size cdr3_nt cdr3_aa
13 TRBJ2-5 . TRBV2 . TGTGCCAGCAGTGAGCAGTCTATAGAGACCCAGTACTTC CASSEQSIETQYF
14 TRBJ1-3 . TRBV7-9 . TGTGCCAGCAGCTTAGGGACCTCTGGAAACACCATATATTTT CASSLGTSGNTIYF
12 TRBJ1-5 . TRBV10-3 once TGTGCCATCAGTGAGGGAAATCAGCCCCAGCATTTT CAISEGNQPQHF
16 TRBJ2-7 . TRBV5-4 . TGTGCCAGCAGCCCCGGGGGCCAGAGTCGACTCTACGAGCAGTACTTC CASSPGGQSRLYEQYF
16 TRBJ1-3 . TRBV2 . TGTGCCAGCAGTCCCCCTGGGGGGCAAAAGGGAAACACCATATATTTT CASSPPGGQKGNTIYF
14 TRBJ1-3 . TRBV9 medium-sized TGTGCCAGCAGCTACCAGATCTCTGGAAACACCATATATTTT CASSYQISGNTIYF
12 TRBJ2-2 . TRBV11-1 . TGTGCCAGCAGCCCAGGGCCCGGGGAGCTGTTTTTT CASSPGPGELFF
14 TRBJ2-3 . TRBV7-2 . TGTGCCAGCAGCTTATCCAGGTTTACAGATACGCAGTATTTT CASSLSRFTDTQYF
14 TRBJ2-1 TRBD1 TRBV2 . TGTGCCAGCAGGGGGACAGGGACAGGGAATGAGCAGTTCTTC CASRGTGTGNEQFF
14 TRBJ2-5 TRBD2 TRBV2 . TGTGCCACCAGGACTAGCGGGGCGAGAGAGACCCAGTACTTC CATRTSGARETQYF
14 TRBJ2-1 . TRBV14 . TGTGCCAGCAGCCAAGATTATAACTACAATGAGCAGTTCTTC CASSQDYNYNEQFF
14 TRBJ1-1 . TRBV19 . TGTGCCAGCTCTTGGAGGGGGGTAAACACTGAAGCTTTCTTT CASSWRGVNTEAFF
14 TRBJ1-2 . TRBV7-2 . TGTGCCAGCAGCGTGGGGAGGGGGGAGTATGGCTACACCTTC CASSVGRGEYGYTF
16 TRBJ1-2 TRBD1 TRBV5-1 . TGCGCCAGCAGCTTGGCCCAGGACAGGTACAACTATGGCTACACCTTC CASSLAQDRYNYGYTF